A single sample is the source of the 31 T cell receptor beta chains below, sequenced in a study of control samples from healthy donors and cancer patients (dated by TCRdb to about 2020). The library was built by means of the immunoSEQ multiplex PCR assay. The immuneACCESS repertoire file appears here via TCRdb, limited to in-frame rearrangements. These files lack a portion of the clones; in checked studies, under half of the deficit traces to unresolved V genes, and the cause of the others is not known. Present in this sample are fewer than 15,000 clones, approximately 94% of which were seen just once. The ten most abundant clones make up 25% to 30% of the sample. Sequencing was performed on PBMCs. The source of these receptors is a man in his sixties or seventies with head and neck cancer.

The V call is TRBV18, the J call TRBJ1-1; maybe TRBD1 (5 bases). CDR1 is KGHSH, CDR2 LQKENI, per germline. The CDR3 totals 17 residues. V lost 0 bases to trimming and J lost 1 base, with 15 bases between them. The CDR3: CASSPPGLQGANTEAFF. The CDR3 region has the DNA TGTGCCAGCTCACCACCGGGATTGCAGGGTGCGAACACTGAAGCTTTCTTT. Variable domain in full (rest from reference TRBV18 and TRBJ1-1): NAGVMQNPRHLVRRRGQEARLRCSPMKGHSHVYWYRQLPEEGLKFMVYLQKENIIDESGMPKERFSAEFPKEGPSILRIQQVVRGDSAAYFCASSPPGLQGANTEAFFGQGTRLTVV.

V gene TRBV5-4 combines with J gene TRBJ1-3, with TRBD1 identical over 8 bases. The V segment lost 3 bases and the J segment 2 bases; nucleotides outside the gene matches: 1. This CDR3 has 14 residues. Germline V gives CDR1 SGHNT, CDR2 YYREEE (reference sequence). CDR3 sequence (DNA): TGTGCCAGCAGCTCACAGGGGGCTGGAAACACCATATATTTT. Its translation is CASSSQGAGNTIYF. The whole variable domain, filled in from reference TRBV5-4 and TRBJ1-3, reads ETGVTQSPTHLIKTRGQQVTLRCSSQSGHNTVSWYQQALGQGPQFIFQYYREEENGRGNFPPRFSGLQFPNYSSELNVNALELDDSALYLCASSSQGAGNTIYFGEGSWLTVV.

The V call is TRBV28, the J call TRBJ1-2; a possible D gene is TRBD1 (5 bases). The CDR3 is made up of 11 amino acids. V shed 7 bases and J shed 5 bases, with 8 bases lying between them. The germline V gene encodes CDR1 MDHEN and CDR2 SYDVKM. Here the CDR3 reads CASTDRYGYTF. CDR3 bases: TGTGCCAGCACTGACAGATATGGCTACACCTTC.

The rearrangement uses TRBV6-1 and TRBJ2-5; 7 nucleotides line up with TRBD1. The germline gives CDR1 MNHNS, CDR2 SASEGT. The CDR3 covers 16 residues. Trimming at V came to 4 bases and at J to 7 bases, leaving 15 bases not matched to a gene. The CDR3 DNA reads as TGTGCCAGCAGTGCCCTGTACGGGACAGTACCCGCGACCCAGTACTTC. As protein: CASSALYGTVPATQYF.

V is TRBV7-9 and J is TRBJ1-5; a possible D gene is TRBD1 (6 bases). Germline V gene data show CDR1 as SEHNR and CDR2 as FQNEAQ (reference sequence). The CDR3 extends over 15 amino acids. With 2 bases removed from V and 4 bases from J, the gap between germline ends came to 12 bases. CDR3 sequence: CASSLPGGPNQPQHF. The CDR3 nucleotides are TGTGCCAGCAGCTTACCCGGGGGCCCTAATCAGCCCCAGCATTTT.

The chain links TRBV5-5 to TRBJ2-5; 12 nucleotides agree with TRBD1. The V gene end was trimmed by 0 bases and the J gene end by 5 bases; junction bases not matched to a gene: 5. Per germline, CDR1 SGHKS and CDR2 YYEKEE (reference sequence). The CDR3 loop spans 16 amino acids. Here the CDR3 DNA reads TGTGCCAGCAGCTTGGGCCGGGACAGGGGGCTTGAGACCCAGTACTTC. Translation gives CASSLGRDRGLETQYF.

V and J are TRBV18 and TRBJ2-3; 8 bases agree with TRBD1. This CDR3 is built from 13 residues. CDR1 and CDR2 (germline): KGHSH, LQKENI. Trimming cost V 4 bases and J 4 bases; bases outside gene matches: 1. This CDR3 is CASSRDRSDTQYF. CDR3 coding DNA: TGTGCCAGCTCACGGGACAGGTCAGATACGCAGTATTTT.

This rearrangement joins TRBV4-1 to TRBJ2-3, with a weak D call TRBD2 (6 bases). Trimming pared 0 bases from V and 0 bases from J, leaving 10 bases between. The CDR3 is made up of 16 amino acids. Per germline, CDR1 MGHRA and CDR2 YSYEKL. The CDR3 DNA reads TGCGCCAGCAGCCAAGAAGGAGGGTTTAGCACAGATACGCAGTATTTT. This codes for CASSQEGGFSTDTQYF.

The V and J genes are TRBV5-6 and TRBJ2-3; maybe TRBD2 (6 bases). Germline lookup yields CDR1 SGHDT and CDR2 YYEEEE. V was trimmed by 4 bases and J by 8 bases, leaving 17 bases between them. The length of the CDR3 is 14 residues. The CDR3 coding sequence is TGTGCCAGCAGCCCCCTGGCGGGGATAGGTACGCAGTATTTT. The encoded protein is CASSPLAGIGTQYF.

This clone occurred once. This chain connects TRBV12-3 or TRBV12-4 to TRBJ2-7; D not resolved. Trimming pared 4 bases from V and 4 bases from J, leaving 11 bases between. The CDR3 extends over 13 amino acids. The DNA of the CDR3 is TGTGCCAGCAGTTCCCATCAAGGATACGAGCAGTACTTC. As protein: CASSSHQGYEQYF.

V and J are TRBV28 and TRBJ1-2; D is perhaps TRBD1 (6 bases). V was cut by 4 bases and J by 2 bases, with 20 bases left in between. Germline CDR1 reads MDHEN; CDR2 reads SYDVKM. CDR3 length: 17 residues. CDR3 sequence reads: CASSSLVQGGGNYGYTF. The DNA of the CDR3 is TGTGCCAGCAGTTCCTTAGTACAGGGCGGGGGCAACTATGGCTACACCTTC.

The count of this clone is one. This chain uses TRBV4-1 with TRBJ2-3; D might be TRBD1 (5 bases). V was shortened by 0 bases and J by 1 base, with 11 bases between the two germline ends. The CDR3 sequence is 16 residues long. CDR1 and CDR2 (germline): MGHRA, YSYEKL. The chain's CDR3 is CASSQERWGGTDTQYF. The CDR3 bases are TGCGCCAGCAGCCAAGAACGGTGGGGCGGCACAGATACGCAGTATTTT.

The rearrangement uses TRBV5-1 and TRBJ2-3, with a tentative D call TRBD2 (5 bases). The V gene lost 0 bases and the J gene lost 6 bases, with 8 bases spanning the gap. Germline-derived CDR1 and CDR2 are SGHRS and YFSETQ. The CDR3 is 13 residues long. The CDR3 nucleotides read TGCGCCAGCAGCTTGGTCGGGGAGGATACGCAGTATTTT. It specifies CASSLVGEDTQYF.

The chain employs TRBV18 and TRBJ2-1; TRBD1 aligns across 8 bases. Trimming cost V 6 bases and J 2 bases; bases outside gene matches: 6. The germline V gene has CDR1 KGHSH and CDR2 LQKENI. The CDR3 loop spans 15 amino acids. CDR3 sequence (DNA): TGTGCCAGCTCCCTCGGACAGGGCGCCTACAATGAGCAGTTCTTC. Translated: CASSLGQGAYNEQFF.

This sequence joins TRBV18 and TRBJ2-7; D is ambiguous. V was pared by 0 bases and J by 4 bases, with 16 bases between. Germline V gene lookup returns CDR1 KGHSH and CDR2 LQKENI. CDR3 length equals 16 residues. The CDR3 DNA sequence: TGTGCCAGCTCACCACCGTTAGAGGCCTCGAGGTACGAGCAGTACTTC. It is translated as CASSPPLEASRYEQYF. Looking up the rest from reference TRBV18 and TRBJ2-7 gives the full variable domain: NAGVMQNPRHLVRRRGQEARLRCSPMKGHSHVYWYRQLPEEGLKFMVYLQKENIIDESGMPKERFSAEFPKEGPSILRIQQVVRGDSAAYFCASSPPLEASRYEQYFGPGTRLTVT.

This chain connects TRBV20-1 to TRBJ1-5, with D perhaps TRBD1 (5 bases). Germline values: CDR1 DFQATT, CDR2 SNEGSKA (reference sequence). V lost 3 bases, J lost 3 bases, and 12 bases lay in between. This CDR3 region has 14 residues. The CDR3 loop reads CSASGGTSNQPQHF. CDR3 DNA: TGCAGTGCTAGTGGCGGGACGTCCAATCAGCCCCAGCATTTT.

The CDR3 reads CASSPQGFQVLTF. The DNA of the CDR3 is TGTGCCAGTAGCCCACAGGGGTTTCAGGTCCTGACTTTC. This chain joins TRBV19 and TRBJ2-6; 7 positions match TRBD1. Unmatched junction bases numbered 9, after V lost 6 bases and J lost 13 bases. This CDR3 comprises 13 residues. In germline, CDR1 is LNHDA, CDR2 SQIVND (reference sequence). The variable domain in full, with the rest retrieved from reference TRBV19 and TRBJ2-6, is DGGITQSPKYLFRKEGQNVTLSCEQNLNHDAMYWYRQDPGQGLRLIYYSQIVNDFQKGDIAEGYSVSREKKESFPLTVTSAQKNPTAFYLCASSPQGFQVLTFGAGSRLTVL.

This chain links TRBV19 with TRBJ2-3; unclear D gene. Trimming left V 5 bases short and J 1 base short, with 13 bases between. The length of the CDR3 is 15 residues. Germline loops: CDR1 LNHDA, CDR2 SQIVND (reference sequence). The CDR3, as DNA: TGTGCCAGTAGTGGCCGGACCATCGGCACAGATACGCAGTATTTT. Its translation: CASSGRTIGTDTQYF.

This chain links TRBV6-9 with TRBJ1-5; TRBD1 might be the D (5 bases). Germline assignment: CDR1 MNHGY and CDR2 SVAAGI. V lost 1 base, J lost 7 bases, and 17 bases lay in between. CDR3 length: 16 amino acids. CDR3 protein: CASSYLGQVKGQPQHF. The CDR3 DNA sequence: TGTGCCAGCAGTTATTTGGGGCAGGTAAAAGGCCAGCCCCAGCATTTT.

Only one count was recorded for this clone. The chain links TRBV24-1 to TRBJ2-3; D unclear. V was shortened by 2 bases and J by 4 bases, with 9 bases between the two germline ends. This CDR3 contains 14 residues. CDR1 and CDR2 (germline): KGHDR, SFDVKD. In nucleotides, the CDR3 is TGTGCCACCAGTGATTCCGGCGTCGCAGATACGCAGTATTTT. This translates into CATSDSGVADTQYF.

V is TRBV5-1 and J is TRBJ2-2; D is possibly TRBD1 (6 bases). Trimming removed 0 bases from V and 4 bases from J, with 10 bases in between. The CDR3 is 15 residues long. Germline values: CDR1 SGHRS, CDR2 YFSETQ. CDR3 sequence reads: CASSLDRVTTGELFF. The CDR3 region has the DNA TGCGCCAGCAGCTTGGACAGGGTTACCACCGGGGAGCTGTTTTTT.

The V and J genes are TRBV9 and TRBJ2-3; 15 bases are shared with TRBD2. Germline V gives CDR1 SGDLS, CDR2 YYNGEE. The CDR3 extends over 17 amino acids. J lost 4 bases, V lost 2 bases, and 5 bases had no gene match. DNA for the CDR3: TGTGCCAGCAGCGTTAGGACTAGCGGGGGGGCCCCAGATACGCAGTATTTT. Amino acids: CASSVRTSGGAPDTQYF.

The V gene is TRBV5-6, the J gene TRBJ2-5; D is uncertain. Trimming pared 2 bases from V and 2 bases from J, leaving 10 bases between. In germline, CDR1 is SGHDT, CDR2 YYEEEE. This CDR3 is 14 amino acids long. CDR3 in DNA: TGTGCCAGCAGCTTTATGGGGATGCAAGAGACCCAGTACTTC. Its translation: CASSFMGMQETQYF.

The chain has TRBV27 and TRBJ2-5, with D unclear. CDR1 MNHEY and CDR2 SMNVEV come from the germline V gene (reference sequence). The V end was cut by 4 bases, the J end by 0 bases, with 6 bases between. The CDR3 spans 13 residues. The CDR3 reads CASSSQYQETQYF. The CDR3 nucleotides are TGTGCCAGCAGTTCCCAGTACCAAGAGACCCAGTACTTC.

The chain recombines TRBV19 with TRBJ1-5; 11 bases align to TRBD1. The CDR3 has 16 amino acids. Germline V gene data show CDR1 as LNHDA and CDR2 as SQIVND (reference sequence). J gave up 4 bases and V 4 bases, and 6 bases lay outside the gene matches. In DNA form, the CDR3 reads TGTGCCAGTAGTACTCAGGGACAGGGGGGAAATCAGCCCCAGCATTTT. Translation gives CASSTQGQGGNQPQHF. The full variable domain, in which reference TRBV19 and TRBJ1-5 provide the parts outside the CDR3, is DGGITQSPKYLFRKEGQNVTLSCEQNLNHDAMYWYRQDPGQGLRLIYYSQIVNDFQKGDIAEGYSVSREKKESFPLTVTSAQKNPTAFYLCASSTQGQGGNQPQHFGDGTRLSIL.

V gene TRBV27 combines with J gene TRBJ2-5; TRBD2 aligns across 8 bases. The germline V gene encodes CDR1 MNHEY and CDR2 SMNVEV (reference sequence). The trim removed 3 bases at V and 1 base at J, leaving 7 bases unmatched. The CDR3 sequence is 16 residues long. Here the CDR3 DNA reads TGTGCCAGCAGTTTCAGCGGGAGCTGGGTCCAAGAGACCCAGTACTTC. It translates to CASSFSGSWVQETQYF.

This chain uses TRBV28 with TRBJ2-2; 8 positions agree with TRBD2. Trimming took 7 bases from V and 6 from J; bases not matched to a gene: 10. The germline V gene has CDR1 MDHEN and CDR2 SYDVKM. The CDR3 runs to 15 residues. The CDR3 protein is CASTLGLAGPGELFF. The CDR3 DNA follows: TGTGCCAGCACTCTGGGATTAGCGGGACCCGGGGAGCTGTTTTTT.

The gene calls are TRBV5-1 and TRBJ1-1; 7 nucleotides agree with TRBD1. Germline V gene lookup returns CDR1 SGHRS and CDR2 YFSETQ. V lost 5 bases and J lost 0; bases outside the gene matches: 4. The CDR3 is 14 amino acids. CDR3 region: CASSTTGMNTEAFF. CDR3 bases: TGCGCCAGCAGTACGACAGGGATGAACACTGAAGCTTTCTTT.

The chain has TRBV6-5 and TRBJ2-3; the match to TRBD2 covers 10 bases. The CDR3 covers 15 residues. V trimming: 7 bases; J trimming: 5 bases; junction bases outside the gene matches: 9. Germline CDR1 and CDR2: MNHEY and SVGAGI. CDR3 protein: CASTPIAGGRDTQYF. The CDR3, as DNA: TGTGCCAGCACCCCTATAGCGGGAGGTAGAGATACGCAGTATTTT.

This clone was counted between two and nine times. This chain links TRBV10-1 with TRBJ1-1; 7 bases line up with TRBD1. The CDR3 is 12 amino acids. Trimming removed 5 bases from V and 7 bases from J; junction bases left unmatched: 4. CDR1 is WNHNN, CDR2 SYGVQD, per germline (reference sequence). The CDR3 bases are TGCGCCAGCAGTTACAGGGGTAATGAAGCTTTCTTT. Its protein is CASSYRGNEAFF.

The table lists this clone with a few counts. The chain couples TRBV7-9 to TRBJ2-7; 7 nucleotides align to TRBD2. The CDR3 is made up of 13 amino acids. Germline CDR1 is SEHNR and CDR2 is FQNEAQ (reference sequence). Losses at the gene ends were 3 bases for V and 7 bases for J; bases not matched to a gene: 6. The CDR3 DNA sequence: TGTGCCAGCAGCTTGGCGGGAGCTAAAGAGCAGTACTTC. Translation gives CASSLAGAKEQYF.